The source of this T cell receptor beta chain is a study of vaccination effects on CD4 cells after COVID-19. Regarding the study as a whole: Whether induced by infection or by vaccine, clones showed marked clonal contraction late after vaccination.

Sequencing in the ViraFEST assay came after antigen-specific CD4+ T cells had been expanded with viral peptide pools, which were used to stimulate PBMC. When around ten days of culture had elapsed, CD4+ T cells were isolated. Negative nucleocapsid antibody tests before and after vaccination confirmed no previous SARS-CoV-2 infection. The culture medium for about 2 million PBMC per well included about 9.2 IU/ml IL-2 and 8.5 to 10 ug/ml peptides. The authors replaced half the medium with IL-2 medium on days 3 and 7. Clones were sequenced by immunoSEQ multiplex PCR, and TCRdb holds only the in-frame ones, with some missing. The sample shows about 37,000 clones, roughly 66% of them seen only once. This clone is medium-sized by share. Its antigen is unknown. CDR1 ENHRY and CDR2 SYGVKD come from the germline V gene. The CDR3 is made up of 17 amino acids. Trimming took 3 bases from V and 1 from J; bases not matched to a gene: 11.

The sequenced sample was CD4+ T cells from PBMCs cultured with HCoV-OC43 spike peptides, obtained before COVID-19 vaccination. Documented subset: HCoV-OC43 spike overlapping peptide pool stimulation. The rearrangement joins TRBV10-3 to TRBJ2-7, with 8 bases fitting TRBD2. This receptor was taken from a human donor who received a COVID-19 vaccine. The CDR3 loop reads CAISETGTSGLSYEQYF. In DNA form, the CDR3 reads TGTGCCATCAGTGAAACGGGAACTAGCGGACTATCCTACGAGCAGTACTTC.